The TCR beta chain under discussion was sequenced for a study of cytomegalovirus exposure and HLA in healthy donors (dated by TCRdb to about 2017). Broadly, across the study: According to a later analysis, one platform produced both the roughly 120 validation repertoires and the approximately 670 repertoires of the first cohort. Besides the first cohort of approximately 670 subjects, a separate validation cohort made up of over 100 different subjects was used. The aim of the study was to test whether cataloging public T cell receptors could identify signatures of past pathogen exposure. High-throughput TCR immunosequencing, statistical association of individual TCRs with disease status, and machine learning were combined to predict cytomegalovirus infection status.

V and J are truncated by 0 bases and 4 bases respectively, leaving an intervening sequence of 13 bases. The CDR3 has 16 amino acids, counting the end cysteine and phenylalanine. Only the CDR3 portion is preserved as DNA: 48 bases, with reading frame beginning at the first base. CDR1 is given as SGHVS and CDR2 as FQNEAQ, both from the germline V gene. Library prep was done by the immunoSEQ multiplex PCR assay. The paper's data handling went like this. A statistical classification framework was built to diagnose cytomegalovirus status from the catalog of TCR beta chain sequences. TCRdb re-hosts the immuneACCESS table, in-frame sequences only. Its copies lack some clones; in the studies checked, an unresolved V gene accounts for under half of them, and the cause for the rest is not known. D and trimming were read from the DNA, whereas the V and J calls and clone size are those reported in that table. For this sample there are under 200,000 clones; roughly nine tenths appear just once. About a tenth of the sample comes from the top ten.

A remark on this clone: Its antigen target is currently unknown. Base-call qualities are not available, and no considerably larger clone is one nucleotide away.

The donors were included in the validation cohort of some 120 subjects, a group kept apart from the 666-subject first cohort. The study at large found these results: The authors suggested that the approach could potentially be generalized to other disease states and immunological phenotypes. A later analysis found that TCRs clustered in the first cohort also tended to co-occur in the approximately 120 validation repertoires, with 94% of cluster scores above 0. While some public TCRs were present in many individuals, most TCR sequences turned up only very rarely across donors. Three of the identified cytomegalovirus-associated TCR beta chains were confirmed in vitro to be specific for cytomegalovirus antigens. The validation cohort had no HLA typing available for a later analysis, so co-occurrence within that cohort was assessed over all 120 or so repertoires. The study gave a list of 150 to 200 TCR beta chains associated with cytomegalovirus. In both the original and validation cohorts, the classifier was reported to diagnose cytomegalovirus status with high specificity and sensitivity.

The TCR was taken from a woman aged 18-35 years in good health and CMV-seropositive. Sequenced material: PBMCs. The rearranged chain carries TRBV7-8 and TRBJ2-1; the D gene is perhaps TRBD1, on 5 matching bases. The encoded CDR3 is CASSLAQGPLYNEQFF. Here is the DNA: TGTGCCAGCAGCTTAGCTCAGGGTCCCCTATACAATGAGCAGTTCTTC.